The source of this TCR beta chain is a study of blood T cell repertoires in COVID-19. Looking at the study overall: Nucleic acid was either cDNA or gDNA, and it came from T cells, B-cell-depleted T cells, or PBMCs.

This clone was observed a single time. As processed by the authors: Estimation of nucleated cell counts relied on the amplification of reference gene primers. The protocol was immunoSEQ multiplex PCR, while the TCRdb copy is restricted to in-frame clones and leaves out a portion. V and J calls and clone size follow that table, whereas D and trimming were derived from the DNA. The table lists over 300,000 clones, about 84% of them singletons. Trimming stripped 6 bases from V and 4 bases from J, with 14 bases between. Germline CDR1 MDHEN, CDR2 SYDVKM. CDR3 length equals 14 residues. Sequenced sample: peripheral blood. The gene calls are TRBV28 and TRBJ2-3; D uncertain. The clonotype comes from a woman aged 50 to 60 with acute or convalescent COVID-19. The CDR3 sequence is CASSQPSKPDTQYF. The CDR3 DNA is TGTGCCAGCAGCCAACCTAGTAAACCAGATACGCAGTATTTT.